This is a list of T cell receptor beta chains from one sample in a study of T cell responses to AZD1222 COVID-19 vaccine. This table comes from immunoSEQ multiplex PCR, and its TCRdb copy is limited to in-frame clones, with some not included. The table records about 110,000 clones, about nine tenths of them present only once. The sample here was peripheral blood, taken 28 days after the second AZD1222 dose. These receptors all come from an adult who received the AZD1222 COVID-19 vaccine. Each CDR3 is given with its conserved first and last residue. The order of the fields is clone size, V gene, J gene, D gene, CDR3 length, CDR3 DNA, CDR3 protein. A D gene is named only where the DNA matches it firmly. Size is omitted from some rows. Given values are once, few, many or a class for expanded clones.

abundance: .
v_gene: TRBV19
j_gene: TRBJ1-2
d_gene: .
len: 13
CDR3nt: TGTGCCACGCGCCCCGGGGGCTACTATGGCTACACCTTC
CDR3aa: CATRPGGYYGYTF

abundance: .
v_gene: TRBV20-1
j_gene: TRBJ1-2
d_gene: .
len: 11
CDR3nt: TGCAGTGCTGGGGAGCTTTATGGCTACACCTTC
CDR3aa: CSAGELYGYTF

abundance: .
v_gene: TRBV9
j_gene: TRBJ2-7
d_gene: TRBD1
len: 15
CDR3nt: TGTGCCAGCAGCCCAAGGTCGGACAGGGGGCGTGAGCAGTACTTC
CDR3aa: CASSPRSDRGREQYF

abundance: .
v_gene: TRBV11-3
j_gene: TRBJ2-7
d_gene: TRBD1
len: 13
CDR3nt: TGTGCCAGCAGCATCCGGACAGGCTACGAGCAGTACTTC
CDR3aa: CASSIRTGYEQYF

abundance: once
v_gene: TRBV18
j_gene: TRBJ1-5
d_gene: .
len: 14
CDR3nt: TGTGCCAGCTCACCACAGGGGAGAGATCAGCCCCAGCATTTT
CDR3aa: CASSPQGRDQPQHF

abundance: .
v_gene: TRBV11-2
j_gene: TRBJ2-2
d_gene: .
len: 13
CDR3nt: TGTGCCAGCACCGAGCGTTACGCCGGGGAGCTGTTTTTT
CDR3aa: CASTERYAGELFF

abundance: once
v_gene: TRBV4-3
j_gene: TRBJ2-6
d_gene: .
len: 16
CDR3nt: TGCGCCAGCAGCCAGGTTACGGTCTCTGGGGCCAACGTCCTGACTTTC
CDR3aa: CASSQVTVSGANVLTF

abundance: .
v_gene: TRBV3-1/TRBV3-2
j_gene: TRBJ1-4
d_gene: .
len: 12
CDR3nt: TGTGCCAGCAAGGCACCTAATGAAAAACTGTTTTTT
CDR3aa: CASKAPNEKLFF

abundance: .
v_gene: TRBV7-2
j_gene: TRBJ2-3
d_gene: .
len: 15
CDR3nt: TGTGCCAGCAGCTTGACAGGCCTAAGCACAGATACGCAGTATTTT
CDR3aa: CASSLTGLSTDTQYF

abundance: once
v_gene: TRBV5-1
j_gene: TRBJ2-1
d_gene: .
len: 14
CDR3nt: TGCGCCAGCAGCGCCCCAACGTCCCACAATGAGCAGTTCTTC
CDR3aa: CASSAPTSHNEQFF

abundance: .
v_gene: TRBV19
j_gene: TRBJ2-3
d_gene: .
len: 13
CDR3nt: TGTGCCAGTAGTATAATGGCCCGGGATACGCAGTATTTT
CDR3aa: CASSIMARDTQYF

abundance: .
v_gene: TRBV19
j_gene: TRBJ1-1
d_gene: TRBD1
len: 13
CDR3nt: TGTGCCAGTAGTACAGACAGGGGGCGTGAAGCTTTCTTT
CDR3aa: CASSTDRGREAFF

abundance: .
v_gene: TRBV7-3
j_gene: TRBJ2-3
d_gene: TRBD2
len: 15
CDR3nt: TGTGCCAGCAGCCCGACTAGCTCTAGCACAGATACGCAGTATTTT
CDR3aa: CASSPTSSSTDTQYF

abundance: .
v_gene: TRBV19
j_gene: TRBJ2-1
d_gene: .
len: 12
CDR3nt: TGTGCCAGTAAGCAAGGGAACAATGAGCAGTTCTTC
CDR3aa: CASKQGNNEQFF

abundance: .
v_gene: TRBV7-9
j_gene: TRBJ1-1
d_gene: .
len: 14
CDR3nt: TGTGCCAGCAGCTTGACCGCCCTGAACACTGAAGCTTTCTTT
CDR3aa: CASSLTALNTEAFF

abundance: .
v_gene: TRBV27
j_gene: TRBJ2-3
d_gene: TRBD2
len: 17
CDR3nt: TGTGCCAGCAGTTTGATCCCCGGGGGGGGCCTCCCAGATACGCAGTATTTT
CDR3aa: CASSLIPGGGLPDTQYF

abundance: .
v_gene: TRBV6-2/TRBV6-3
j_gene: TRBJ2-1
d_gene: .
len: 16
CDR3nt: TGTGCCAGCATCCCGCGTTTGGGGGCTGTAGGGAATGAGCAGTTCTTC
CDR3aa: CASIPRLGAVGNEQFF

abundance: .
v_gene: TRBV28
j_gene: TRBJ1-2
d_gene: TRBD1
len: 14
CDR3nt: TGTGCCAGCACCCCCGGGACAGGGCCCTATGGCTACACCTTC
CDR3aa: CASTPGTGPYGYTF

abundance: .
v_gene: TRBV6-1
j_gene: TRBJ2-1
d_gene: .
len: 17
CDR3nt: TGTGCCAGCAGTGAAGCTGTTGGTCGTTGGGGCTACAATGAGCAGTTCTTC
CDR3aa: CASSEAVGRWGYNEQFF

abundance: .
v_gene: TRBV5-1
j_gene: TRBJ1-3
d_gene: .
len: 15
CDR3nt: TGCGCCAGCAGCTTGGGCGGGAGCTCTGGAAACACCATATATTTT
CDR3aa: CASSLGGSSGNTIYF

abundance: .
v_gene: TRBV10-3
j_gene: TRBJ1-2
d_gene: .
len: 14
CDR3nt: TGTGCCATCAGTCCGACAGCTATTAACTATGGCTACACCTTC
CDR3aa: CAISPTAINYGYTF

abundance: .
v_gene: TRBV21-1
j_gene: TRBJ1-4
d_gene: .
len: 13
CDR3nt: TGTGCCAGCAGTCGCAGGGGGCATGAAAAACTGTTTTTT
CDR3aa: CASSRRGHEKLFF

abundance: .
v_gene: TRBV28
j_gene: TRBJ2-7
d_gene: TRBD1
len: 14
CDR3nt: TGTGCCAGCAGTGAGGGACAGGGGGGTTACGAGCAGTACTTC
CDR3aa: CASSEGQGGYEQYF